Given below is one T cell receptor beta chain in context. Its specific antigen is unknown. There are no base qualities to consult, and no much larger clone falls within one base. CDR1 and CDR2 were assigned from the germline V gene as MGHDK and SYGVNS. Spanning cysteine to phenylalanine, the CDR3 consists of 16 amino acids. Only the CDR3 region is kept as DNA, spanning 48 bases read in frame from base 1. V has 4 bases trimmed and J has 6 bases trimmed; junction bases matching no gene number 14. The cohort was made up of about 670 healthy bone marrow donors. All cohort members were sampled while nominally healthy, although unrecorded immune exposures were likely present. The donor was CMV seronegative and belonged to the group of several hundred seronegative cohort members. A peripheral blood sample was collected from each donor, and TCR beta sequencing was performed on peripheral blood mononuclear cells. Genomic DNA was extracted from the blood cell samples with the Qiagen DNeasy Blood Extraction Kit.

These data belong to a study of cytomegalovirus exposure and HLA in healthy donors (dated by TCRdb to about 2017). The study in broad terms: An earlier analysis of approximately 550 of the donors reported 250 to 300 Gb of sequence data and some 120 million unique TCR beta sequences from approximately 180 million T cells. Donor age, sex, ethnicity and CMV serostatus were collected together with the repertoire data. About 300 gigabases of sequencing data and 70 million to 85 million unique TCR sequences were included in an early release covering about 600 HLA-typed donors. In the later analysis, no new phenotypic data were used to find candidate immune exposures; instead, reliance was placed on TCR beta sequences and their occurrence across donors. Every repertoire in the discovery cohort had been generated on one and the same sequencing platform. Of the roughly 400 genotyped donors, 75% to 85% were placed in the genetic ancestry cluster associated with self-reported Caucasian donors. In a later analysis, previously published TCR beta repertoires from 550 to 700 donors were re-analyzed and high-resolution HLA genotyping was added so that TCR occurrence patterns could be studied. The T cell repertoires of under 700 subjects were profiled by immunosequencing and related to cytomegalovirus serostatus. HLA typing covered class I and class II loci at four-digit resolution. The study aimed to test whether cataloging public T cell receptors could reveal signatures of past pathogen exposure. To predict cytomegalovirus infection status, the study combined high-throughput TCR immunosequencing, statistical association of individual TCRs with disease status, and machine learning. To decide whether each TCR beta V gene segment behaved as functional or pseudogenic, an earlier analysis of some 540 of the donors relied on high-throughput TCR beta sequencing. Among 300 to 500 genotyped donors of the cohort, an average of around 250,000 unique TCR beta nucleotide sequences was sequenced per donor, of which about 19% were non-productive. Besides the first cohort of roughly 700 subjects, a separate validation cohort made up of 120 different subjects was used. The number of donors typed differed by locus, with about 620-630 for A, B, C, DRB1 and DQB1, roughly 520 for DQA1, 600 to 610 for DPA1, and roughly 450 for DPB1. A later genetic analysis used genome-wide SNP genotypes for about 65% of the roughly 670 donors, treating that subset as a discovery cohort. About five DR-DQ haplotypes were handled as single units for association and clustering, since linkage in the cohort was strong. Overall results and qualifications from the work: In the study, around 150 TCR beta chains were listed as associated with cytomegalovirus. Most TCR sequences were seen in very few donors, while some public TCRs were found in many individuals. Most CMV-associated TCR beta chains appeared to be HLA-restricted in a later analysis, and the HLA associations seemed to be driven largely by CMV exposure. In an earlier analysis of 587 of the donors, most TCR beta V segments appeared in productive rearrangements about 87% or about 30% of the time, broadly matching IMGT annotations. At a false discovery rate of 0.05, a later analysis linked 15,000 to 20,000 TCR beta sequences to specific HLA alleles. A further reported finding was that TCR beta sequences accurately predicted the HLA-A and HLA-B alleles for most subjects in the first cohort. A later genetic analysis associated a missense DCLRE1C variant with V-gene and J-gene trimming of TCR beta chains, and an independent cohort replicated the association. Correlated functional status among segregating V segments might reflect linkage disequilibrium, but an unknown experimental factor could not be ruled out. Three of the identified cytomegalovirus-associated TCR beta chains were confirmed in vitro to be specific for cytomegalovirus antigens. Seventeen rarely observed V segments, including chromosome 9 orphons, were excluded from the earlier analysis of just under 600 of the donors because counts were too low. In a later analysis, HLA-associated TCR beta chains showed more clonal expansion and lower generation probabilities than non-associated chains that were equally common. The sequencing pipeline was judged likely to have produced a cluster of highly shared sequence variants as a technical artifact. Roughly uniform sequencing depth across donors was assumed in presence/absence analyses, although this assumption may not hold. According to a later genetic analysis, donors in an Asian-associated ancestry cluster had fewer N-insertions in productive TCRs than the roughly 670-donor mean. Some IMGT-functional V segments, including TRBV6-2 and TRBV6-3, could not be told apart with the 87-base-pair reads, so those segments were excluded. Because HLA typing was missing for some donors at each locus, association tests included only the typed subset. In both the original and validation cohorts, the classifier was reported to diagnose cytomegalovirus status with high specificity and sensitivity. CMV serostatus was the only immune exposure information available for the cohort. Only TCR beta chains were sequenced in this cohort, and the absence of alpha or paired-chain data limited detectable features. A later analysis reported that several top co-occurrence clusters appeared linked to parvovirus B19, influenza, CMV and Epstein-Barr virus. The authors suggested that the approach could potentially be generalized to other disease states and immunological phenotypes. Strong co-occurrence of HLA alleles, especially DR and DQ, made assigning TCR associations to individual alleles difficult. A later analysis found that TCR association rates varied across HLA loci, with DRB1 alleles showing the most associated TCRs and HLA-C alleles the fewest.

Receptor amplification or capture employed the immunoSEQ multiplex PCR assay. The multiplex PCR relied on a mix of 60 forward primers for TCR Vbeta segments and 13 reverse primers for TCR Jbeta segments. A multiplex PCR assay on genomic DNA amplified the CDR3 region of rearranged TCR beta genes. Amplified TCR beta libraries were sequenced as 87-base-pair reads on the Illumina HiSeq System. Regarding the original processing steps: Across the 500 to 850 repertoires, a later analysis counted roughly 84 million unique TCR beta chains, 9.5 million to 13 million of which were shared by at least two donors. To remove PCR and sequencing errors, raw reads were error-corrected and collapsed into unique sequences using a nearest-neighbor algorithm that merged closely related sequences. Alignment of CDR3 sequences to IMGT reference sequences was used to assign V, D and J gene segments. For a sequence to be retained, a match of at least six nucleotides was required to both a V gene segment and a J gene segment. A rearrangement was called productive if the CDR3 had no stop codons and remained in frame with V and J, and every other rearrangement was called non-productive. CDR3 was defined according to IMGT convention as the region running from the second conserved V-encoded cysteine to the conserved J-encoded phenylalanine. The earlier analysis of 500 to 600 of the donors excluded sequences that lacked an unambiguous match to a single V gene segment. An earlier analysis of fewer than 750 of the donors called V segments functional above 56.7% productive rearrangements and segregating when the between-donor standard deviation exceeded 5%. To diagnose cytomegalovirus status from the catalog of TCR beta chain sequences, a statistical classification framework was built. In a later analysis, V and J genes were assigned by comparing TCR nucleotide sequences against IMGT/GENE-DB human TR gene sequences. Using the TCRdist pipeline, a later analysis assigned CDR3 sequences along with most-parsimonious VDJ recombination scenarios. In a later analysis, every TCR beta chain was defined by the combination of its CDR3 amino acid sequence and its V-gene family, and reads without a unique V-gene family were dropped. A later analysis removed 592 highly shared, low-generation-probability nucleotide sequences to deal with suspected cross-contamination and a sequencing artifact. In a later analysis, a clonal expansion index for each public chain was calculated from normalized within-repertoire ranks of inferred template counts. A later analysis computed generation probabilities with a VDJ recombination model fitted to out-of-frame rearrangements, and checked the results against IGoR. Hypergeometric tests were used in a later analysis to score TCR-TCR, TCR-HLA and TCR-CMV co-occurrence, with a repertoire-size bias correction applied to the TCR pairs. To estimate false discovery rates, a later analysis permuted the HLA or CMV assignments 20 times. In a later analysis, co-occurring TCRs were grouped using DBSCAN, and TCRdist sequence similarity was added for clustering within HLA-allele-positive subsets. For co-occurrence clustering, repertoires with fewer than 30,000 or more than 120,000 public chains were excluded, along with five or six repertoires with anomalous nucleotide sharing. What TCRdb holds here is the immuneACCESS table cut down to in-frame rearrangements. Part of the clones is not present; checked against another copy, under half of the missing clones reflect an unresolved V gene, and the others are unexplained. The D gene and trimming were derived from the DNA, and the V and J assignments and clone size from that table. Recorded for this sample are roughly 90,000 clones; more than 70% of them occurred a single time. Around 2% of the sample is taken by the ten largest.

The chain is assembled from TRBV25-1 and TRBJ2-7; TRBD1 agrees with 8 junctional bases. The source of this sequence is a man between 18 and 29 years old in good health and CMV-seronegative. The sequencing sample was made of PBMCs. The CDR3 protein is CASSGGGRTGTPEQYF. The nucleotide sequence is TGTGCCAGCAGTGGTGGGGGAAGGACAGGGACTCCCGAGCAGTACTTC.